This T cell receptor (beta chain) emerged from a study of blood T cell repertoires in COVID-19. Overall study context: Both acute and convalescent COVID-19 samples were obtained from the United States, Italy and Spain.

Produced via immunoSEQ multiplex PCR; TCRdb's table is partial and in-frame only. This table has 70,000 to 90,000 clones, 78% appearing once. From germline, CDR1 is SGHVS and CDR2 FQNEAQ. The CDR3 sequence is 14 residues long. The V end was cut by 1 base, the J end by 7 bases, with 11 bases between. The sequence was obtained from a human donor in a cohort sampled during active COVID-19. The gene calls are TRBV7-8 and TRBJ1-5, with D perhaps matching TRBD1 (5 bases). The sample consisted of peripheral blood. The CDR3 loop reads CASSLVPGRQPQHF. CDR3 nucleotides: TGTGCCAGCAGCTTAGTCCCAGGGAGGCAGCCCCAGCATTTT.